The 18 T cell receptor beta chains presented below share a single source sample, sequenced in a study of cytomegalovirus exposure and HLA in healthy donors (dated by TCRdb to about 2017). Receptor amplification or capture employed the immunoSEQ multiplex PCR assay. In TCRdb, the immuneACCESS table is reduced to in-frame sequences with V and J assigned. These tables do not hold every clone; where another copy was compared, an unresolved V gene accounts for under half, and the others remain unexplained. The sample yields about 360,000 clones; about nine tenths were counted once. The top ten clonotypes cover roughly 0.82% of the sample. Sample: PBMCs. The receptor set was obtained from a woman aged 18-30 years in good health and CMV-seronegative.

The J gene is TRBJ2-5, the V gene TRBV20-1; D possibly corresponds to TRBD2 (6 bases). The V end lost 8 bases, the J end lost 5 bases, and 12 bases lay between the germline ends. The germline CDR1 and CDR2 sequences are DFQATT and SNEGSKA (reference sequence). The CDR3 is made up of 11 amino acids. The CDR3 sequence is CSSGVLETQYF. The CDR3 DNA follows: TGCAGTTCGGGAGTCCTGGAGACCCAGTACTTC.

This chain joins TRBV5-1 and TRBJ1-6; 7 positions match TRBD1. Losses at the gene ends were 4 bases for V and 7 bases for J; bases not matched to a gene: 8. This CDR3 region has 15 residues. Germline V gene lookup returns CDR1 SGHRS and CDR2 YFSETQ. The CDR3 region is CASSLRDSLNSPLHF. The CDR3 DNA follows: TGCGCCAGCAGCCTCCGGGACAGCCTCAATTCACCCCTCCACTTT. Full variable domain (missing parts from reference TRBV5-1 and TRBJ1-6): KAGVTQTPRYLIKTRGQQVTLSCSPISGHRSVSWYQQTPGQGLQFLFEYFSETQRNKGNFPGRFSGRQFSNSRSEMNVSTLELGDSALYLCASSLRDSLNSPLHFGNGTRLTVT.

This chain connects TRBV5-1 to TRBJ2-3; D perhaps matches TRBD2 (5 bases). Trimming pared 3 bases from V and 2 bases from J, leaving 13 bases between. Germline values: CDR1 SGHRS, CDR2 YFSETQ. The length of the CDR3 is 15 residues. CDR3 bases: TGCGCCAGCAGCTCGGAACGGGGATACACAGATACGCAGTATTTT. Translating gives CASSSERGYTDTQYF. Full variable domain (remainder filled in from reference TRBV5-1 and TRBJ2-3): KAGVTQTPRYLIKTRGQQVTLSCSPISGHRSVSWYQQTPGQGLQFLFEYFSETQRNKGNFPGRFSGRQFSNSRSEMNVSTLELGDSALYLCASSSERGYTDTQYFGPGTRLTVL.

The CDR3 coding sequence is TGTGCCAGCAGTGAATACAGAGTAGTCATGAACACTGAAGCTTTCTTT. The encoded protein is CASSEYRVVMNTEAFF. The chain employs TRBV6-1 and TRBJ1-1; D gene unclear. Looked up from germline, CDR1 is MNHNS and CDR2 is SASEGT. The CDR3 is 16 residues long. V was cut by 2 bases and J by 0 bases, with 13 bases left in between.

This clone was found a few times. At one end, the junction sequence differs from germline, possibly due to a read error. This chain links TRBV28 with TRBJ1-6; D ambiguous. This CDR3 spans 12 amino acids. In germline, CDR1 is MDHEN, CDR2 SYDVKM. The CDR3 is CASSSSNSPLHF. The CDR3 DNA follows: TGTGCCAGCAGTTCCTCTAATTCACCCCTCCACTTT. Variable domain in full (rest from reference TRBV28 and TRBJ1-6): DVKVTQSSRYLVKRTGEKVFLECVQDMDHENMFWYRQDPGLGLRLIYFSYDVKMKEKGDIPEGYSVSREKKERFSLILESASTNQTSMYLCASSSSNSPLHFGNGTRLTVT.

The gene calls are TRBV2 and TRBJ1-1, with D uncertain. This CDR3 is 16 amino acids long. Germline CDR1 is SNHLY and CDR2 is FYNNEI. V dropped 1 base and J dropped 2 bases, with 14 bases sitting between them. CDR3 nucleotides: TGTGCCAGCAGTGAAGGGGCGACATACTTTAACACTGAAGCTTTCTTT. Protein product: CASSEGATYFNTEAFF.

Only one count was recorded for this clone. The rearrangement uses TRBV15 and TRBJ2-7; TRBD1 aligns across 11 bases. V dropped 0 bases and J dropped 2; count of bases not matched to a gene: 3. The CDR3 loop spans 16 amino acids. Germline values: CDR1 LNHNV, CDR2 YYDKDF (reference sequence). The CDR3 DNA sequence: TGTGCCACCAGCAGAGAAACGGGACAGGGGGCCTACGAGCAGTACTTC. Protein sequence: CATSRETGQGAYEQYF. The whole variable domain, filled in from reference TRBV15 and TRBJ2-7, reads DAMVIQNPRYQVTQFGKPVTLSCSQTLNHNVMYWYQQKSSQAPKLLFHYYDKDFNNEADTPDNFQSRRPNTSFCFLDIRSPGLGDTAMYLCATSRETGQGAYEQYFGPGTRLTVT.

This clone was observed a single time. V usage is TRBV28 and J usage is TRBJ2-3; D possibly corresponds to TRBD1 (5 bases). V dropped 3 bases and J dropped 2 bases, with 12 bases sitting between them. The V gene's germline CDR1 is MDHEN and CDR2 SYDVKM. There are 15 residues in the CDR3. The CDR3 DNA reads as TGTGCCAGCAGTTTTGGCAGGGTAAACACAGATACGCAGTATTTT. It codes for CASSFGRVNTDTQYF.

V and J are TRBV27 and TRBJ2-7, with TRBD2 matching 7 bases. Germline CDR1 MNHEY, CDR2 SMNVEV (reference sequence). Trimming took 6 bases from V and 0 from J; bases not matched to a gene: 8. The CDR3 has 15 amino acids. The DNA of the CDR3 is TGTGCCAGCAGCCCTCTGGGGGGGAGCTCCTACGAGCAGTACTTC. Protein product: CASSPLGGSSYEQYF.

The genes are TRBV27 and TRBJ1-3, with TRBD1 as a possible D gene (6 bases). Trimming shortened V by 5 bases and J by 2 bases, and 13 bases separated the two germline ends. The CDR3 totals 15 residues. The V gene's germline CDR1 is MNHEY and CDR2 SMNVEV (reference sequence). Here the CDR3 DNA reads TGTGCCAGCAGTGCTACACAGGGAGCTGGAAACACCATATATTTT. Translating it yields CASSATQGAGNTIYF.

The CDR3 spells CASTFGLGNYEQYF. The CDR3 nucleotides are TGTGCCAGCACCTTCGGGTTAGGAAACTACGAGCAGTACTTC. This chain joins TRBV5-4 and TRBJ2-7, with unresolved D. The CDR3 loop spans 14 amino acids. V lost 6 bases and J lost 3, with 16 bases in between. Germline CDR1 SGHNT, CDR2 YYREEE (reference sequence).

The chain joins TRBV4-1 to TRBJ2-7, with D maybe TRBD1 (7 bases). V was cut by 0 bases and J by 3 bases, with 18 bases left in between. The CDR3 length is 17 residues. Germline V lookup: CDR1 MGHRA, CDR2 YSYEKL. The CDR3 DNA is TGCGCCAGCAGCCAAGATTTCGGGACCCAGGGGGGCTACGAGCAGTACTTC. It is translated as CASSQDFGTQGGYEQYF.

There are a few counts of this clone. The genes are TRBV2 and TRBJ2-7; unclear D gene. The CDR3 has 14 amino acids. With 3 bases removed from V and 0 bases from J, the gap between germline ends came to 9 bases. CDR1 and CDR2 (germline): SNHLY, FYNNEI. The CDR3 region has the DNA TGTGCCAGCAGTGATGCCTGGAGCTCCTACGAGCAGTACTTC. Its protein is CASSDAWSSYEQYF.

The rearrangement links TRBV5-6 to TRBJ2-1; tentative D call: TRBD2 (6 bases). Germline CDR1 is SGHDT and CDR2 is YYEEEE. V lost 1 base and J 7 bases, leaving 21 bases between the germline ends. CDR3 length: 17 residues. CDR3 sequence reads: CASSLWKGPGVRNEQFF. CDR3 coding DNA: TGTGCCAGCAGCTTGTGGAAGGGGCCGGGAGTTCGAAATGAGCAGTTCTTC.

V usage is TRBV6-1 and J usage is TRBJ2-3; 9 bases map to TRBD2. This CDR3 has 16 amino acids. From germline, CDR1 is MNHNS and CDR2 SASEGT. The V gene end was trimmed by 1 base and the J gene end by 3 bases; junction bases not matched to a gene: 5. CDR3 loop: CASSEELGLATDTQYF. As DNA, the CDR3 is TGTGCCAGCAGTGAAGAGCTGGGACTAGCTACAGATACGCAGTATTTT.

V and J are TRBV29-1 and TRBJ2-7, with D perhaps matching TRBD1 (6 bases). The V and J ends lost 6 bases and 5 bases respectively, with 14 bases between them. Germline lookup yields CDR1 SQVTM and CDR2 ANQGSEA. The CDR3 sequence is 12 residues long. CDR3 sequence (DNA): TGCAGCGTCAAAGGAGCAGGGGACGAGCAGTACTTC. It yields the protein CSVKGAGDEQYF.

V is TRBV7-9 and J is TRBJ2-7, with 7 bases fitting TRBD1. After removal of 4 bases from V and 4 bases from J, the junction contained 16 bases not matched to a gene. Germline V CDR1 and CDR2: SEHNR, FQNEAQ (reference sequence). CDR3 length equals 17 residues. The CDR3 reads CASSSQTGTDSVYEQYF. The CDR3, as DNA: TGTGCCAGCAGCTCCCAAACCGGGACAGACTCCGTTTACGAGCAGTACTTC.

The rearrangement uses TRBV6-1 and TRBJ1-5; a weak D match, TRBD1 (6 bases). CDR1 is MNHNS, CDR2 SASEGT, per germline. V was trimmed by 2 bases and J by 5 bases, leaving 13 bases between them. This CDR3 is 15 amino acids long. The CDR3 DNA is TGTGCCAGCAGTGAAACAAGGGGGTGGGATCAGCCCCAGCATTTT. It encodes CASSETRGWDQPQHF.